This T cell receptor (delta chain) derives from a study of γδ T cells in repeated Plasmodium falciparum infection. Looking at the study overall: Malian samples came from no-transmission periods or across acute febrile malaria episodes.

This CDR3 has 21 residues. V gave up 8 bases and J gave up 0 bases; unmatched junction bases: 23. CDR1 and CDR2 from the germline V gene are GEAIGNYY and EKD. Both TRG and TRD chains were sequenced from each sorted sample. TCRdb fed the multiplex PCR reads to CATT. This sample yields around 49,000 delta-chain clones, of which roughly 2% are seen a single time; less than 30% belongs to the top ten. Bulk repertoires came from Vgamma9/Vdelta2+ or Vdelta2-negative gammadelta T cells flow-sorted from PBMC. A remark on this clone: TCRdb assigns this DNA the protein of a much larger clone, which departs from its translation at residue 3; this likely reflects a read error, and the protein shown comes from translating the DNA.

This sequence joins TRDV2 and TRDJ1; TRDD3 aligns across 13 bases. The J gene comes from matching the DNA to germline here; TCRdb lacks it. The sequencing input was gamma-delta T cells from blood. This TCR was sampled from a pool of human donors (malaria-infected and uninfected, not separated). CDR3 loop: CAFRPKYLYYWGIRDTDKLIF. The DNA of the CDR3 is TGTGCCTTCCGACCGAAATACCTTTACTACTGGGGGATACGGGACACCGATAAACTCATCTTT.